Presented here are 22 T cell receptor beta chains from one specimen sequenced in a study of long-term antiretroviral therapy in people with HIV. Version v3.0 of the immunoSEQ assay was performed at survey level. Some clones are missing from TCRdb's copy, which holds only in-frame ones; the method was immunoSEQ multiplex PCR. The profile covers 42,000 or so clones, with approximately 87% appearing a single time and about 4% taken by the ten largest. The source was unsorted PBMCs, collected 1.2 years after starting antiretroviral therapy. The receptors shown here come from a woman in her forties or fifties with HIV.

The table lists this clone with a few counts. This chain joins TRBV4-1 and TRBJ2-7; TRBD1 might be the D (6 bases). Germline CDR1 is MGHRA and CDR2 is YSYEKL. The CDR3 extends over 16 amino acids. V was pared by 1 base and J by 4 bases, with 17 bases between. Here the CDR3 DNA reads TGCGCCAGCAGCCAAGCAGGAGGACAGCAGAGATACGAGCAGTACTTC. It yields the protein CASSQAGGQQRYEQYF.

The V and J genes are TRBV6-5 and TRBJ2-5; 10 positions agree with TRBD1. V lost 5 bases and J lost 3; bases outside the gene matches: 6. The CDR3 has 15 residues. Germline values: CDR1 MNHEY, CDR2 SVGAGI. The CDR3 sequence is CASSGTGVGKETQYF. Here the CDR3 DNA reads TGTGCCAGCAGTGGGACAGGGGTGGGAAAAGAGACCCAGTACTTC.

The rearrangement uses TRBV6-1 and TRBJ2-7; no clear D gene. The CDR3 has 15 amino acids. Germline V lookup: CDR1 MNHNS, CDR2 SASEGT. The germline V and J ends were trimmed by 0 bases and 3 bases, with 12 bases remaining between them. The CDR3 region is CASSEAMQAFYEQYF. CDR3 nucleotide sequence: TGTGCCAGCAGTGAAGCGATGCAGGCCTTCTACGAGCAGTACTTC.

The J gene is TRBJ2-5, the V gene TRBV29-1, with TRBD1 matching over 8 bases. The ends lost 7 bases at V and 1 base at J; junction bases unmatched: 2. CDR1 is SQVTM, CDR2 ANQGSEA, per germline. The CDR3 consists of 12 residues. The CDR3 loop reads CSAGTGQETQYF. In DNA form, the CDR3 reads TGCAGCGCTGGGACAGGCCAAGAGACCCAGTACTTC.

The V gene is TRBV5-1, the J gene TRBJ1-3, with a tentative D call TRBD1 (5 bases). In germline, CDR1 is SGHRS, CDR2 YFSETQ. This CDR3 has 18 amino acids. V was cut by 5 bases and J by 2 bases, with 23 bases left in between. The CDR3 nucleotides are TGCGCCAGCAGTTCAGGGTCCTCTGGGAGTACTACTGGAAACACCATATATTTT. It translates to CASSSGSSGSTTGNTIYF.

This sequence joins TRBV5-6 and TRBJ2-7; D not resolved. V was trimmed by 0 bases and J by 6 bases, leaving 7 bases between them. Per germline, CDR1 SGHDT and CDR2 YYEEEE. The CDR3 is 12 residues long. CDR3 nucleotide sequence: TGTGCCAGCAGCTTGGCGGTTTCCGAGCAGTACTTC. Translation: CASSLAVSEQYF.

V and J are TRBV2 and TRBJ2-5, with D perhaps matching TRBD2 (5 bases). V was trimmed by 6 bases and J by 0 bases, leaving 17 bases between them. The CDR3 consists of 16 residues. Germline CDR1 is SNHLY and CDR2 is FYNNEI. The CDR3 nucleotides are TGTGCCAGCAGGTCCCTGTGGGGAGTCTACCAAGAGACCCAGTACTTC. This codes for CASRSLWGVYQETQYF.

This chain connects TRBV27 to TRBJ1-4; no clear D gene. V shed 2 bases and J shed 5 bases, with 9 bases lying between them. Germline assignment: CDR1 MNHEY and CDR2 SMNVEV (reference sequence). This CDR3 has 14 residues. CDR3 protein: CASSLRRENEKLFF. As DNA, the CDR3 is TGTGCCAGCAGTTTACGGCGGGAAAATGAAAAACTGTTTTTT.

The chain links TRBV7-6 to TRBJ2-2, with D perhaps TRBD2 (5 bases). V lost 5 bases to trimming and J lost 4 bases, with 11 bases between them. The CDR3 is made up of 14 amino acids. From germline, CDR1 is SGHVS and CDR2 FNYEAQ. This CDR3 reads CASSSGRGTGELFF. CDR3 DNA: TGTGCCAGCAGCAGTGGCCGGGGCACCGGGGAGCTGTTTTTT.

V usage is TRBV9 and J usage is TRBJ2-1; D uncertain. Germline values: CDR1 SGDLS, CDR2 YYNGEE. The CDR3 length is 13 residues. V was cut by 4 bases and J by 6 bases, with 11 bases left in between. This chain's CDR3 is CASSLQTRNEQFF. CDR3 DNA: TGTGCCAGCAGCTTACAGACTCGCAATGAGCAGTTCTTC.

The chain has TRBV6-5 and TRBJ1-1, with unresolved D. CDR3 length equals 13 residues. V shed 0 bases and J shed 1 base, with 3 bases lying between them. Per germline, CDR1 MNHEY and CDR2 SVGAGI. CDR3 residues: CASSYSKNTEAFF. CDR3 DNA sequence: TGTGCCAGCAGTTACTCGAAGAACACTGAAGCTTTCTTT.

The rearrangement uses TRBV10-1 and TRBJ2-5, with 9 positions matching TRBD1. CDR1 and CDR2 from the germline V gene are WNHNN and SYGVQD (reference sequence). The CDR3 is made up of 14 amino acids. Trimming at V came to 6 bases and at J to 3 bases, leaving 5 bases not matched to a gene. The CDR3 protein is CASSSDRGKETQYF. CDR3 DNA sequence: TGCGCCAGCAGCTCGGACAGGGGTAAAGAGACCCAGTACTTC.

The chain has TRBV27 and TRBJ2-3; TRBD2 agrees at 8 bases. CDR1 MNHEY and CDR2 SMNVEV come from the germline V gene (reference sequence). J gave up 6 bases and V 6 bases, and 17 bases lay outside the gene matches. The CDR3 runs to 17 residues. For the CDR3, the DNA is TGTGCCAGCAGGCCAGGAGTGGGACTAGTAATCTCCGATACGCAGTATTTT. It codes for CASRPGVGLVISDTQYF.

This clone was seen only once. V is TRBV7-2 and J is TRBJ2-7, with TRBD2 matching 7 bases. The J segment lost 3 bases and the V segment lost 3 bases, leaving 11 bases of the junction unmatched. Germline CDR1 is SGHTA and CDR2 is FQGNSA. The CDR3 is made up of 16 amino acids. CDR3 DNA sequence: TGTGCCAGCAGCTTTGGTGGTAGCGGGCACAACTACGAGCAGTACTTC. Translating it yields CASSFGGSGHNYEQYF.

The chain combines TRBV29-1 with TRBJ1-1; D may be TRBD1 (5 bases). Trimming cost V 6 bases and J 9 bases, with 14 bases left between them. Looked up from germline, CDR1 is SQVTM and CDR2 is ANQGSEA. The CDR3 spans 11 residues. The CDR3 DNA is TGCAGCGTCGAGGGGAGGACGCAAGCTTTCTTT. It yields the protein CSVEGRTQAFF.

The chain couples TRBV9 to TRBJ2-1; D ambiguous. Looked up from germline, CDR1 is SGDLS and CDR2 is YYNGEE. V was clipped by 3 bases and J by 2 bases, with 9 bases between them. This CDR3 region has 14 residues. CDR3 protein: CASSESAAYNEQFF. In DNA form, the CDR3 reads TGTGCCAGCAGCGAGTCGGCTGCCTACAATGAGCAGTTCTTC.

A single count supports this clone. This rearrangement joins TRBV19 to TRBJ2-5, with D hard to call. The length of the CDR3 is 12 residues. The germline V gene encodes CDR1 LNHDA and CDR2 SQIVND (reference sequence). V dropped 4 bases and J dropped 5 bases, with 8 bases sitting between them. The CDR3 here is CASSRLGETQYF. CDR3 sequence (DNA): TGTGCCAGTAGTAGGCTTGGGGAGACCCAGTACTTC.

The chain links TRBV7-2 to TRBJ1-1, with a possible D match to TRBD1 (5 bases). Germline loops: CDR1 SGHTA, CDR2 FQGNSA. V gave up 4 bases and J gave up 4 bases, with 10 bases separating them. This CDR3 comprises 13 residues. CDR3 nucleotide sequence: TGTGCCAGCAGCTCTATCCAGGGCACTGAAGCTTTCTTT. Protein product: CASSSIQGTEAFF.

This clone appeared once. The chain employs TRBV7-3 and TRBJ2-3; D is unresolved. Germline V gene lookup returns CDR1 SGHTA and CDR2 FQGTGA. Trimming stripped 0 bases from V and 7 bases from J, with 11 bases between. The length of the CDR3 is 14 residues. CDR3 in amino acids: CASSLTDRSHTQYF. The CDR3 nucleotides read TGTGCCAGCAGCTTAACAGACCGTTCACATACGCAGTATTTT.

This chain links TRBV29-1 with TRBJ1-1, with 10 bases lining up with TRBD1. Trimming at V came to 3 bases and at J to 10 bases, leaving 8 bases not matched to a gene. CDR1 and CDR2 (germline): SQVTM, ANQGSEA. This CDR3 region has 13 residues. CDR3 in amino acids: CSVDRGQGVGAFF. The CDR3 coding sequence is TGCAGCGTTGACCGTGGACAGGGGGTGGGAGCTTTCTTT. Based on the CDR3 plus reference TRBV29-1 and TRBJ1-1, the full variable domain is SAVISQKPSRDICQRGTSLTIQCQVDSQVTMMFWYRQQPGQSLTLIATANQGSEATYESGFVIDKFPISRPNLTFSTLTVSNMSPEDSSIYLCSVDRGQGVGAFFGQGTRLTVV.

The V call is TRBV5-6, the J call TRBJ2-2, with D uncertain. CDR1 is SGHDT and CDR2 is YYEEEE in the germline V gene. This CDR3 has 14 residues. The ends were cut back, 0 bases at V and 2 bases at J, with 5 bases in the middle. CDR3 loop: CASSLDSNTGELFF. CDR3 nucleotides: TGTGCCAGCAGCTTGGACAGTAACACCGGGGAGCTGTTTTTT.

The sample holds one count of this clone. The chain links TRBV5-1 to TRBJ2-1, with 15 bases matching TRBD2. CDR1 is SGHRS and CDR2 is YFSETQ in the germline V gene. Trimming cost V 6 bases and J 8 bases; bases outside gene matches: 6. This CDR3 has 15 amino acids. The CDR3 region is CASILGTSGGYEQFF. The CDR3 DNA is TGCGCCAGCATCCTAGGGACTAGCGGGGGGTATGAGCAGTTCTTC.